The 9 T cell receptor beta chains listed next were all sequenced from one sample in a study of blood T cell repertoires in COVID-19. This table comes from immunoSEQ multiplex PCR, and its TCRdb copy is limited to in-frame clones, with some not included. Altogether 150,000 to 200,000 clones are present, 65% to 90% being singletons, with the ten largest covering roughly 7.8%. Sequenced sample: peripheral blood. These receptors originate from a man in his sixties with acute or convalescent COVID-19.

J is TRBJ1-1 and V is TRBV5-1, with D possibly matching TRBD1 (6 bases). This CDR3 comprises 15 residues. The germline V gene encodes CDR1 SGHRS and CDR2 YFSETQ. Trimming pared 4 bases from V and 3 bases from J, leaving 16 bases between. The CDR3 is CASSPDQGYDTEAFF. The DNA of the CDR3 is TGCGCCAGCAGCCCCGACCAGGGGTATGACACTGAAGCTTTCTTT.

This chain connects TRBV30 to TRBJ1-1; D gene ambiguous. Per germline, CDR1 GTSNPN and CDR2 SVGIG (reference sequence). The CDR3 totals 13 residues. V was trimmed by 2 bases and J by 0 bases, leaving 7 bases between them. CDR3 sequence (DNA): TGTGCCTGGAGTCTCACAATGAACACTGAAGCTTTCTTT. As protein: CAWSLTMNTEAFF.

This clone was seen only once. The chain uses TRBV4-2 and TRBJ1-2, with D unresolved. The CDR3 runs to 13 residues. Germline CDR1 reads LGHNA; CDR2 reads YNFKEQ. The ends were cut back, 3 bases at V and 6 bases at J, with 11 bases in the middle. CDR3 coding DNA: TGTGCCAGCAGCCAGCAGGACGGGAATGGCTACACCTTC. Its protein product is CASSQQDGNGYTF.

V usage is TRBV12-3 or TRBV12-4 and J usage is TRBJ1-2; D remains ambiguous. V was shortened by 3 bases and J by 1 base, with 3 bases between the two germline ends. This CDR3 is built from 12 residues. The CDR3 sequence is CASSFGNYGYTF. In DNA form, the CDR3 reads TGTGCCAGCAGTTTCGGTAACTATGGCTACACCTTC.

The V gene is TRBV7-8, the J gene TRBJ1-5; weak D call: TRBD1 (5 bases). The CDR3 sequence is 13 residues long. V lost 5 bases and J 7 bases, leaving 12 bases between the germline ends. Germline values: CDR1 SGHVS, CDR2 FQNEAQ. The CDR3, as DNA: TGTGCCAGCAGCGTGGCAGGGCACCAGCCCCAGCATTTT. Translated, it gives CASSVAGHQPQHF.

This sequence joins TRBV7-4 and TRBJ2-1, with 8 nucleotides matching TRBD1. Trimming cost V 7 bases and J 8 bases; bases outside gene matches: 10. The CDR3 consists of 14 residues. Germline V gene lookup returns CDR1 SGHVT and CDR2 SQSDAQ. The CDR3 DNA is TGTGCCAGCATCGTCCGGGACAGGCTCCATGAGCAGTTCTTC. Encoded protein: CASIVRDRLHEQFF.

This chain uses TRBV28 with TRBJ1-5; TRBD1 agrees at 8 bases. The germline CDR1 and CDR2 sequences are MDHEN and SYDVKM. V shed 3 bases, J shed 4 bases, and the junction held 5 bases outside the gene matches. The CDR3 contains 15 residues. The CDR3 here is CASSFATGANQPQHF. CDR3 nucleotides: TGTGCCAGCAGTTTCGCGACAGGGGCTAATCAGCCCCAGCATTTT.

The CDR3 DNA follows: TGTGCCAGCAGCCAAGTTCAAACTAGCTACCAACTGTTCTTC. This translates into CASSQVQTSYQLFF. The gene calls are TRBV3-1 (or the pseudogene TRBV3-2) and TRBJ2-1; D might be TRBD2 (6 bases). The CDR3 consists of 14 residues. V was pared by 1 base and J by 15 bases, with 19 bases between. Germline V CDR1 and CDR2: LGHDT, YNNKEL (reference sequence).

This clone is medium-sized by share. This chain connects TRBV6-6 to TRBJ1-2; 7 bases are shared with TRBD1. Trimming removed 7 bases from V and 6 bases from J; junction bases left unmatched: 11. This CDR3 spans 14 amino acids. CDR1 MNHNY and CDR2 SVGAGI come from the germline V gene (reference sequence). The CDR3 here is CASTRNRGYDGYTF. For the CDR3, the DNA is TGTGCCAGCACCCGGAACAGGGGATACGATGGCTACACCTTC.